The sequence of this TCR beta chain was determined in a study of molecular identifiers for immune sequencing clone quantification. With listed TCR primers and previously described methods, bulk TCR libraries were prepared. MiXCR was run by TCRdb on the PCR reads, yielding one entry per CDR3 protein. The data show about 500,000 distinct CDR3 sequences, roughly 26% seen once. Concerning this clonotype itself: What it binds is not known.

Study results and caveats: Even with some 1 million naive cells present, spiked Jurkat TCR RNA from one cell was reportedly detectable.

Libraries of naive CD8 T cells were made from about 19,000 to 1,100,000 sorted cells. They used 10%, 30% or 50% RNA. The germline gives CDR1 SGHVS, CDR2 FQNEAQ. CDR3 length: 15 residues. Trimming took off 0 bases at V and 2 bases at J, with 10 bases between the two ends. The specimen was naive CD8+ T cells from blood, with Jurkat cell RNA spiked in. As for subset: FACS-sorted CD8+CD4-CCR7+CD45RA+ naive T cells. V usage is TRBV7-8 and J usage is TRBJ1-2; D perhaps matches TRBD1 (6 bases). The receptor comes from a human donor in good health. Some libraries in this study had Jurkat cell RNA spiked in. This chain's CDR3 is CASSLAAGQNYGYTF. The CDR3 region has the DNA TGTGCCAGCAGCTTAGCCGCCGGACAGAACTATGGCTACACCTTC.